Presented here are 6 T cell receptor beta chains from one specimen sequenced in a study of shared clonotypes between healthy human individuals. Assay used: immunoSEQ multiplex PCR; TCRdb lists only in-frame clones, some missing. The sample has more than 600,000 clones, about 91% seen once. Naive CD8 cells lacked CD45RO and underwent positive selection for CCR7, leaving out terminally differentiated effector memory CD45RA+ cells. The sequenced sample consisted of naive CD8+ T cells sorted from blood. The receptor set was obtained from a man aged 25-45 years in good health.

V is TRBV27 and J is TRBJ2-1; 8 bases fit TRBD1. The V segment lost 4 bases and the J segment 5 bases; nucleotides outside the gene matches: 4. The CDR3 has 14 amino acids. In germline, CDR1 is MNHEY, CDR2 SMNVEV (reference sequence). The CDR3 nucleotides are TGTGCCAGCAGTTCCCAGGGGGCGAACAATGAGCAGTTCTTC. Protein sequence: CASSSQGANNEQFF.

Remarks on this clone: The identical CDR3 is also encoded by other nucleotide sequences in the sample. This chain connects TRBV19 to TRBJ2-7, with D perhaps matching TRBD2 (7 bases). Germline assignment: CDR1 LNHDA and CDR2 SQIVND (reference sequence). Trimming stripped 1 base from V and 2 bases from J, with 9 bases between. This CDR3 spans 14 amino acids. The CDR3 loop reads CASSIAGGAYEQYF. The CDR3 DNA is TGTGCCAGTAGTATAGCGGGGGGCGCCTACGAGCAGTACTTC. Filled out from reference TRBV19 and TRBJ2-7, the complete variable domain reads DGGITQSPKYLFRKEGQNVTLSCEQNLNHDAMYWYRQDPGQGLRLIYYSQIVNDFQKGDIAEGYSVSREKKESFPLTVTSAQKNPTAFYLCASSIAGGAYEQYFGPGTRLTVT.

This chain uses TRBV28 with TRBJ1-1, with no clear D. The CDR3 extends over 14 amino acids. Looked up from germline, CDR1 is MDHEN and CDR2 is SYDVKM. Trimming took off 3 bases at V and 1 base at J, with 9 bases between the two ends. The CDR3 loop reads CASSFRPGNTEAFF. The CDR3, as DNA: TGTGCCAGCAGTTTTCGGCCAGGGAACACTGAAGCTTTCTTT.

This clone was seen just once. The chain recombines TRBV6-5 with TRBJ2-1; D is unresolved. Germline V gives CDR1 MNHEY, CDR2 SVGAGI. The CDR3 is 15 amino acids. With 2 bases removed from V and 6 bases from J, the gap between germline ends came to 14 bases. The CDR3: CASSYSTTVGNEQFF. The DNA for the CDR3 is TGTGCCAGCAGTTACAGTACGACCGTGGGCAATGAGCAGTTCTTC.

The rearrangement joins TRBV4-1 to TRBJ1-1; maybe TRBD1 (6 bases). Germline loops: CDR1 MGHRA, CDR2 YSYEKL. V lost 2 bases and J lost 1, with 11 bases in between. This CDR3 has 15 amino acids. The CDR3 region has the DNA TGCGCCAGCAGCCAATGGTGGGGGGCGAACACTGAAGCTTTCTTT. Translating it yields CASSQWWGANTEAFF.

The CDR3 nucleotides read TGTGCCAGCAGCGCCGAGGGAATGAACACTGAAGCTTTCTTT. Encoded protein: CASSAEGMNTEAFF. The J gene is TRBJ1-1, the V gene TRBV11-2; the D is unclear. The germline V gene encodes CDR1 SGHAT and CDR2 FQNNGV. The V end was cut by 5 bases, the J end by 0 bases, with 10 bases between. The CDR3 covers 14 residues.